A single sample gave rise to the 18 T cell receptor beta chains below, sequenced in a study of T cells in Graves' hyperthyroidism and ophthalmopathy. TCR beta CDR3 sequences were amplified from RNA transcripts. When the TCR CDR3 underwent first-round RT-PCR, the HTBI primer set was used. Each CDR3 protein gets one entry after TCRdb re-called the multiplex PCR reads with MiXCR. This table has a few hundred thousand distinct CDR3 sequences, approximately 14% appearing once. The sequencing sample was made of blood. These receptors all stem from a woman in her 30s with Graves' hyperthyroidism.

The chain is built from TRBV11-2 and TRBJ2-3, with D tentatively TRBD2 (7 bases). The CDR3 covers 15 residues. The germline V gene has CDR1 SGHAT and CDR2 FQNNGV. V gave up 4 bases and J gave up 0 bases, with 11 bases separating them. The CDR3 reads CASSSPGGSTDTQYF. The CDR3, as DNA: TGTGCCAGCAGCTCCCCGGGGGGCAGCACAGATACGCAGTATTTT.

The chain recombines TRBV12-3 or TRBV12-4 with TRBJ2-7; D is perhaps TRBD1 (6 bases). With 4 bases removed from V and 3 bases from J, the gap between germline ends came to 16 bases. This CDR3 has 15 amino acids. The DNA of the CDR3 is TGTGCCAGCAGTTCCCGGACAGACCCTCTCTACGAGCAGTACTTC. This codes for CASSSRTDPLYEQYF.

The chain has TRBV6-5 and TRBJ2-7; 8 positions match TRBD1. This CDR3 is built from 15 residues. CDR1 is MNHEY, CDR2 SVGAGI, per germline. The J segment lost 2 bases and the V segment lost 3 bases, leaving 6 bases of the junction unmatched. CDR3 sequence: CASSYFTTGAYEQYF. In nucleotides, the CDR3 is TGTGCCAGCAGTTATTTCACGACAGGGGCCTACGAGCAGTACTTC.

This clonotype was recorded at least ten times. J is TRBJ2-1 and V is TRBV7-9; D gene ambiguous. V was clipped by 4 bases and J by 8 bases, with 12 bases between them. In germline, CDR1 is SEHNR, CDR2 FQNEAQ (reference sequence). The CDR3 contains 13 residues. In DNA, the CDR3 is TGTGCCAGCAGCTCCAAGCCCGCCGATGAGCAGTTCTTC. It codes for CASSSKPADEQFF.

Comment on this clonotype: Since a much larger clone is just one base distant, this may be a read error. This sequence joins TRBV12-3 or TRBV12-4 and TRBJ1-5; D uncertain. The CDR3 extends over 13 amino acids. The CDR3 here is CASSPGYNQSQHF. CDR3 in DNA: TGTGCCAGCAGCCCCGGCTACAATCAGTCCCAGCATTTT.

J is TRBJ2-5 and V is TRBV2; 13 bases map to TRBD2. The junction had 12 bases not matched to a gene; V was cut back by 6 bases and J by 5 bases. Germline-derived CDR1 and CDR2 are SNHLY and FYNNEI. CDR3 length: 17 residues. The CDR3 protein is CASSQGLAGVRRETQYF. CDR3 bases: TGTGCCAGCAGCCAAGGACTAGCGGGAGTTCGGCGGGAGACCCAGTACTTC.

This chain uses TRBV20-1 with TRBJ2-2; D is uncertain. The length of the CDR3 is 12 residues. Between the trimmed V and J ends, which lost 0 bases and 6 bases, there was a span of 5 bases. Germline V gene data show CDR1 as DFQATT and CDR2 as SNEGSKA (reference sequence). The CDR3: CSARDSPGELFF. The DNA for the CDR3 is TGCAGTGCTAGAGACTCCCCCGGGGAGCTGTTTTTT.

This chain uses TRBV10-3 with TRBJ2-2, with a tentative D call TRBD2 (6 bases). This CDR3 contains 13 residues. The V gene's germline CDR1 is ENHRY and CDR2 SYGVKD. Trimming took off 9 bases at V and 5 bases at J, with 13 bases between the two ends. CDR3 region: CAIRLGGTGELFF. The CDR3 DNA sequence: TGTGCCATACGTCTCGGGGGTACCGGGGAGCTGTTTTTT.

This clonotype was detected a few times. The chain links TRBV12-3 or TRBV12-4 to TRBJ2-7; no clear D gene. This CDR3 contains 13 residues. Trimming took 6 bases from V and 7 from J, leaving 16 bases between them. CDR3 region: CASRLGDLGEQYF. CDR3 nucleotides: TGTGCCAGCAGGCTTGGTGACTTGGGGGAGCAGTACTTC.

This clonotype was recorded a few times. The rearrangement joins TRBV18 to TRBJ2-3; 15 nucleotides match TRBD2. This CDR3 comprises 17 residues. CDR1 KGHSH and CDR2 LQKENI come from the germline V gene. The junction had 3 bases not matched to a gene; V was cut back by 1 base and J by 4 bases. Written as DNA, the CDR3 is TGTGCCAGCTCACCACAAGGACTAGCGGGAGGGGCAGATACGCAGTATTTT. The encoded protein is CASSPQGLAGGADTQYF.

The table lists this clonotype with many counts. The V call is TRBV27, the J call TRBJ2-1, with 10 bases aligning to TRBD2. CDR1 is MNHEY, CDR2 SMNVEV, per germline (reference sequence). The CDR3 is made up of 14 amino acids. V dropped 6 bases and J dropped 2; count of bases not matched to a gene: 1. The DNA for the CDR3 is TGTGCCAGCAGAGCGGGGGGGGCCTACAATGAGCAGTTCTTC. Its protein product is CASRAGGAYNEQFF.

This clonotype occurred many times. The chain has TRBV6-4 and TRBJ1-1; TRBD1 is a possible D gene (6 bases). CDR1 and CDR2 (germline): MRHNA, SNTAGT. CDR3 size: 15 residues. The V end lost 3 bases, the J end lost 5 bases, and 16 bases lay between the germline ends. CDR3 sequence: CASSEEGGRWTEAFF. The DNA of the CDR3 is TGTGCCAGCAGTGAGGAGGGGGGAAGATGGACTGAAGCTTTCTTT.

With respect to this clonotype: A read error may be the cause here, since a much bigger clone is one base away. This chain uses TRBV7-9 with TRBJ1-1; D gene uncertain. Per the germline V gene, CDR1 is SEHNR and CDR2 is FQNEAQ (reference sequence). The CDR3 spans 15 residues. The CDR3 bases are TGTGCCAGCAGCTTACCCTTACCGGGAGACACTGAAGCTTCCTTT. It yields the protein CASSLPLPGDTEASF.

This clonotype occurred many times. This chain joins TRBV20-1 and TRBJ2-3, with 11 positions matching TRBD2. CDR3 length equals 15 residues. The V gene's germline CDR1 is DFQATT and CDR2 SNEGSKA (reference sequence). The J segment lost 3 bases and the V segment lost 6 bases, leaving 8 bases of the junction unmatched. CDR3 residues: CSASPTSGKTDTQYF. In nucleotides, the CDR3 is TGCAGTGCGTCACCGACTAGCGGGAAAACAGATACGCAGTATTTT.

V gene TRBV27 combines with J gene TRBJ1-2, with D possibly being TRBD1 (6 bases). This CDR3 has 13 amino acids. Deletions cut 8 bases from V and 3 bases from J, with 13 bases between. Germline V gene lookup returns CDR1 MNHEY and CDR2 SMNVEV (reference sequence). The CDR3 nucleotides are TGTGCCAGCGGGAGGGGGATAGACTATGGCTACACCTTC. Translated: CASGRGIDYGYTF.

This chain joins TRBV15 and TRBJ2-2; D gene uncertain. CDR1 and CDR2 from the germline V gene are LNHNV and YYDKDF (reference sequence). V was pared by 3 bases and J by 6 bases, with 2 bases between. The CDR3 is 11 amino acids. CDR3 residues: CATSSSGELFF. CDR3 DNA: TGTGCCACCAGCAGTTCCGGGGAGCTGTTTTTT.

This clonotype came up many times. The gene calls are TRBV24-1 and TRBJ1-5, with 10 bases lining up with TRBD1. Losses at the gene ends were 6 bases for V and 6 bases for J; bases not matched to a gene: 7. The CDR3 runs to 15 residues. The germline V gene encodes CDR1 KGHDR and CDR2 SFDVKD. Written as DNA, the CDR3 is TGTGCCACCAGTCTCCACCGGGACAGGGGTCAGCCCCAGCATTTT. Protein: CATSLHRDRGQPQHF.

This clonotype was counted a few times. The chain employs TRBV30 and TRBJ1-4, with unresolved D. The CDR3 loop spans 14 amino acids. Trimming removed 6 bases from V and 0 bases from J, with 11 bases in between. Germline V gene sequence: CDR1 GTSNPN, CDR2 SVGIG (reference sequence). As DNA, the CDR3 is TGTGCCTGTTTTGGTCCTTCAACTAATGAAAAACTGTTTTTT. It encodes CACFGPSTNEKLFF.